This TCR beta chain was identified during a study of blood T cell repertoires in COVID-19. The CDR3 has 15 residues. Trimming removed 0 bases at V and 2 bases at J, with 12 bases between. CDR1 and CDR2 from the germline V gene are SGHRS and YFSETQ. Assay: immunoSEQ multiplex PCR; the TCRdb copy retains only in-frame clones and omits some. The table has tens of thousands of clones, about 78% seen once. Sequencing was carried out using peripheral blood. The sequence was obtained from a woman of 80 years or more with acute or convalescent COVID-19. V usage is TRBV5-1 and J usage is TRBJ2-7; tentatively, D is TRBD1 (5 bases). The CDR3 sequence is CASSLAGEDTYEQYF. The CDR3 bases are TGCGCCAGCAGCTTGGCTGGAGAGGACACCTACGAGCAGTACTTC.